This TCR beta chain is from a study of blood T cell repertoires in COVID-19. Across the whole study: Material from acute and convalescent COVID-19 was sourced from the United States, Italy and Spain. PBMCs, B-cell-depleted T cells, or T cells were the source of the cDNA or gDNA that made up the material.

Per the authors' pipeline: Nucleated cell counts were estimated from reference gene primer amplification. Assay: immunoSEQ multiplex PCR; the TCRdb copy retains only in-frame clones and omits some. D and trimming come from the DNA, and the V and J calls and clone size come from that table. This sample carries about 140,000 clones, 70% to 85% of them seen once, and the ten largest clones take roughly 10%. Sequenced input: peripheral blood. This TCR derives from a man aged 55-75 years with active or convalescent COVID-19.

The CDR3 reads CASSSPAGRIGGYTF. CDR3 in DNA: TGTGCCAGCAGCTCCCCCGCCGGGAGAATCGGTGGCTACACCTTC. The rearrangement uses TRBV7-2 and TRBJ1-2; no clear D gene. CDR3 length: 15 residues. V dropped 4 bases and J dropped 7 bases, with 19 bases sitting between them. Germline CDR1 reads SGHTA; CDR2 reads FQGNSA.